Each of the 23 T cell receptor beta chains below was sequenced from the same sample in a study of beta chain features in type 1 diabetes. Overall study results and limits: Significant though moderate, a shortening of TCRB CDR3s appeared in all four CD4+ subsets of Type 1 diabetes patients.

What these receptors recognize is not known. The isolated RNA, all of it, was reverse transcribed, so expressed TCRB transcripts were what got sequenced. Only in-frame clones appear in the TCRdb table, and some are missing; sequencing was by immunoSEQ multiplex PCR. The sample lists about 160,000 clones; roughly 9% were seen once. The specimen sequenced was central memory CD4+ T cells from blood. These receptors came from a woman in her 30s with type 1 diabetes.

The chain employs TRBV10-3 and TRBJ2-2, with D maybe TRBD2 (5 bases). Trimming cost V 4 bases and J 6 bases, with 18 bases left between them. Germline loops: CDR1 ENHRY, CDR2 SYGVKD. The CDR3 is 16 amino acids. The CDR3 region has the DNA TGTGCCATCAGTGGCCCAGCGTGGGAGAGGTCCGGGGAGCTGTTTTTT. Translated: CAISGPAWERSGELFF.

The J gene is TRBJ1-1, the V gene TRBV30, with D possibly TRBD1 on 5 matching bases. The V gene's germline CDR1 is GTSNPN and CDR2 SVGIG (reference sequence). The CDR3 is 13 amino acids. Deletions cut 4 bases from V and 5 bases from J, with 14 bases between. CDR3: CAWNQGSLTEAFF. Written as DNA, the CDR3 is TGTGCCTGGAATCAGGGTTCCTTAACTGAAGCTTTCTTT. Combining the CDR3 with reference TRBV30 and TRBJ1-1 gives the whole variable domain SQTIHQWPATLVQPVGSPLSLECTVEGTSNPNLYWYRQAAGRGLQLLFYSVGIGQISSEVPQNLSASRPQDRQFILSSKKLLLSDSGFYLCAWNQGSLTEAFFGQGTRLTVV.

This clone was observed a few times. This chain connects TRBV19 to TRBJ2-1, with D maybe TRBD2 (6 bases). The germline V and J ends were trimmed by 5 bases and 6 bases, with 17 bases remaining between them. This CDR3 comprises 15 residues. The germline V gene has CDR1 LNHDA and CDR2 SQIVND (reference sequence). CDR3 DNA: TGTGCCAGTAGTCCCGGGACTGGCCTTTTCAATGAGCAGTTCTTC. The encoded protein is CASSPGTGLFNEQFF.

The chain is built from TRBV11-2 and TRBJ2-1, with 8 bases identical to TRBD2. The V segment lost 8 bases and the J segment 9 bases; nucleotides outside the gene matches: 6. CDR1 is SGHAT, CDR2 FQNNGV, per germline. This CDR3 region has 12 residues. The CDR3 coding sequence is TGTGCCAGCGTACGGGAGGGGGTTGAGCAGTTCTTC. Translated, it gives CASVREGVEQFF.

This rearrangement joins TRBV29-1 to TRBJ2-7; perhaps TRBD2 as D (5 bases). This CDR3 comprises 13 residues. V was pared by 4 bases and J by 1 base, with 11 bases between. The V gene's germline CDR1 is SQVTM and CDR2 ANQGSEA. Here the CDR3 reads CSVVRESSYEQYF. The CDR3 coding sequence is TGCAGCGTTGTGAGGGAGAGTTCCTACGAGCAGTACTTC.

This sequence joins TRBV5-1 and TRBJ2-2; the match to TRBD1 covers 12 bases. Germline trimming cut 3 bases from V and 6 bases from J; bases unmatched to any gene: 6. The CDR3 has 16 amino acids. Germline V lookup: CDR1 SGHRS, CDR2 YFSETQ. The CDR3 coding sequence is TGCGCCAGCAGCTCGGCCGGGACAGGGGGCTCCGGGGAGCTGTTTTTT. This encodes CASSSAGTGGSGELFF. The whole variable domain, filled in from reference TRBV5-1 and TRBJ2-2, reads KAGVTQTPRYLIKTRGQQVTLSCSPISGHRSVSWYQQTPGQGLQFLFEYFSETQRNKGNFPGRFSGRQFSNSRSEMNVSTLELGDSALYLCASSSAGTGGSGELFFGEGSRLTVL.

The rearrangement joins TRBV15 to TRBJ2-3; a weak D match, TRBD1 (6 bases). Trimming took 5 bases from V and 9 from J, leaving 12 bases between them. Germline lookup yields CDR1 LNHNV and CDR2 YYDKDF (reference sequence). The length of the CDR3 is 12 residues. CDR3 DNA: TGTGCCACCAGCGCCCGGGACACAACGCAGTATTTT. It is translated as CATSARDTTQYF.

This clone appeared a few times. The V call is TRBV30, the J call TRBJ2-7, with 10 bases that match TRBD2. CDR1 is GTSNPN, CDR2 SVGIG, per germline (reference sequence). Unmatched junction bases numbered 11, after V lost 2 bases and J lost 4 bases. The CDR3 spans 16 residues. Written as DNA, the CDR3 is TGTGCCTGGAGTCACCTCGGGACTAGCGAACCTTACGAGCAGTACTTC. Amino acid sequence: CAWSHLGTSEPYEQYF.

In this sample, this clone turned up a few times. This chain uses TRBV5-4 with TRBJ2-3; the match to TRBD2 covers 7 bases. Looked up from germline, CDR1 is SGHNT and CDR2 is YYREEE (reference sequence). The J segment lost 5 bases and the V segment lost 5 bases, leaving 11 bases of the junction unmatched. The CDR3 is 15 residues long. This CDR3 is CASRSMSGGGDTQYF. The CDR3 nucleotides are TGTGCCAGCAGATCGATGTCGGGGGGTGGAGATACGCAGTATTTT.

There are many counts of this clone. The rearrangement links TRBV30 to TRBJ1-2; D uncertain. In germline, CDR1 is GTSNPN, CDR2 SVGIG (reference sequence). The V gene lost 2 bases and the J gene lost 0 bases, with 4 bases spanning the gap. The CDR3 is made up of 12 amino acids. CDR3 region: CAWSTTNYGYTF. The CDR3 DNA reads as TGTGCCTGGAGTACTACTAACTATGGCTACACCTTC.

The rearrangement uses TRBV11-2 and TRBJ2-1, with D possibly being TRBD2 (6 bases). V was pared by 8 bases and J by 0 bases, with 14 bases between. Germline assignment: CDR1 SGHAT and CDR2 FQNNGV. The CDR3 covers 15 residues. CDR3 nucleotide sequence: TGTGCCAGCGCCAAAGCGGGTAGCTCCTACAATGAGCAGTTCTTC. It is translated as CASAKAGSSYNEQFF.

The rearrangement uses TRBV19 and TRBJ1-5; D is uncertain. The CDR3 has 15 amino acids. The V end lost 3 bases, the J end lost 7 bases, and 16 bases lay between the germline ends. Germline V gene data show CDR1 as LNHDA and CDR2 as SQIVND (reference sequence). As DNA, the CDR3 is TGTGCCAGTAGTATTCGGGTACGCGAGTACCAGCCCCAGCATTTT. Its translation: CASSIRVREYQPQHF.

This clone was detected a few times. The gene calls are TRBV5-1 and TRBJ1-1; maybe TRBD1 (5 bases). Trimming pared 0 bases from V and 1 base from J, leaving 7 bases between. Germline values: CDR1 SGHRS, CDR2 YFSETQ. This CDR3 region has 14 residues. CDR3 protein: CASSLGQQNTEAFF. The CDR3 DNA is TGCGCCAGCAGCTTGGGACAGCAGAACACTGAAGCTTTCTTT.

The chain carries TRBV5-1 and TRBJ2-7; TRBD2 matches 8 bases. Trimming took 5 bases from V and 0 from J; bases not matched to a gene: 7. The CDR3 totals 15 residues. In germline, CDR1 is SGHRS, CDR2 YFSETQ. CDR3 in amino acids: CASRTTSGPSYEQYF. Here the CDR3 DNA reads TGCGCCAGCAGGACTACTAGCGGCCCCTCCTACGAGCAGTACTTC.

The J gene is TRBJ2-1, the V gene TRBV5-1; no definite D call. Per germline, CDR1 SGHRS and CDR2 YFSETQ. Trimming took 0 bases from V and 4 from J, leaving 8 bases between them. The CDR3 runs 14 residues. CDR3 loop: CASSLGLTYNEQFF. The CDR3 region has the DNA TGCGCCAGCAGCTTGGGACTCACTTACAATGAGCAGTTCTTC.

To note about this clone: A junction end diverges from the germline sequence, so it may reflect a read error. The V call is TRBV7-7, the J call TRBJ2-1; D not resolved. The CDR3 totals 13 residues. CDR1 is SSHAT and CDR2 is FNYEAQ in the germline V gene (reference sequence). The CDR3 coding sequence is TGTGCTAGCAGCCCCGTCTATTATGATGAGCAGTTCTTC. It codes for CASSPVYYDEQFF.

This chain uses TRBV9 with TRBJ2-5; no firm D call. Germline assignment: CDR1 SGDLS and CDR2 YYNGEE. The CDR3 runs 16 residues. Trimming took off 0 bases at V and 1 base at J, with 13 bases between the two ends. The CDR3 spells CASSVAPDWPQETQYF. The CDR3 coding sequence is TGTGCCAGCAGCGTAGCGCCTGATTGGCCCCAAGAGACCCAGTACTTC.

This clone was counted only a few times. The rearrangement joins TRBV4-2 to TRBJ1-1; TRBD1 might be the D (5 bases). This CDR3 has 16 residues. Germline V CDR1 and CDR2: LGHNA, YNFKEQ. V lost 0 bases, J lost 1 base, and 12 bases lay in between. For the CDR3, the DNA is TGTGCCAGCAGCCAAGATCGCAGGACACCGAACACTGAAGCTTTCTTT. Translated: CASSQDRRTPNTEAFF.

The rearrangement joins TRBV9 to TRBJ2-3; 9 bases match TRBD2. Looked up from germline, CDR1 is SGDLS and CDR2 is YYNGEE. This CDR3 is built from 15 residues. The junction had 4 bases not matched to a gene; V was cut back by 3 bases and J by 2 bases. The DNA of the CDR3 is TGTGCCAGCAGCGGATCTAGCGGGACCACAGATACGCAGTATTTT. Translation gives CASSGSSGTTDTQYF. Full variable domain (outside the CDR3, taken from reference TRBV9 and TRBJ2-3): DSGVTQTPKHLITATGQRVTLRCSPRSGDLSVYWYQQSLDQGLQFLIQYYNGEERAKGNILERFSAQQFPDLHSELNLSSLELGDSALYFCASSGSSGTTDTQYFGPGTRLTVL.

The sample holds a few counts of this clone. V usage is TRBV29-1 and J usage is TRBJ2-5, with D maybe TRBD1 (6 bases). The J call could be wrong; TRBJ2-7 is a better fit for the DNA end. Germline V gene sequence: CDR1 SQVTM, CDR2 ANQGSEA. This CDR3 region has 15 residues. CDR3 in amino acids: CSVEDKWGLDNEQYF. CDR3 DNA: TGCAGCGTTGAAGATAAGTGGGGGCTTGACAACGAGCAGTACTTC.

V usage is TRBV5-1 and J usage is TRBJ2-7, with 11 bases matching TRBD1. This CDR3 is 15 amino acids long. CDR1 is SGHRS and CDR2 is YFSETQ in the germline V gene. The junction had 8 bases not matched to a gene; V was cut back by 4 bases and J by 5 bases. The CDR3 sequence: CASSDTGTGGNEQYF. The DNA for the CDR3 is TGCGCCAGCAGCGACACCGGGACAGGGGGAAACGAGCAGTACTTC.

This clone was seen a few times. V is TRBV9 and J is TRBJ2-3; 9 positions agree with TRBD2. The CDR3 has 17 residues. Germline CDR1 is SGDLS and CDR2 is YYNGEE. With V trimmed by 3 bases and J by 0 bases, 8 bases remained unmatched. CDR3 DNA: TGTGCCAGCAGCGCCCCCAATAGCGGGGGAAGCACAGATACGCAGTATTTT. Its translation: CASSAPNSGGSTDTQYF.

The chain links TRBV4-1 to TRBJ2-5; D ambiguous. The end of the DNA fits TRBJ2-7 better, so the J call may be wrong. The V gene's germline CDR1 is MGHRA and CDR2 YSYEKL. This CDR3 is built from 13 residues. The CDR3 is CASSQEPSYEQYF. For the CDR3, the DNA is TGCGCCAGCAGCCAAGAGCCTAGCTACGAGCAGTACTTC.